This T cell receptor beta chain was found in a study of T cell repertoires in cytomegalovirus infection. Turning to the study itself: From public TCR beta signatures came an indication of both CMV infection and matching HLA type.

A word on this clonotype: Its matching antigen is unknown.

This CDR3 has 14 residues. V was clipped by 6 bases and J by 13 bases, with 19 bases between them. Study outcomes and limitations: HLA-C-restricted CMV clonotypes gave the most frequent clonotype in two of eight donors. There were carriers of CMV plus the relevant HLA, and cumulative public TCR beta family frequency identified them.

One entry per CDR3 protein results from TCRdb running MiXCR on the reads. The table has a few hundred thousand distinct CDR3 sequences, approximately 15% seen once; the top ten hold 8.8%. Sequenced material: PBMCs. The chain uses TRBV12-3 or TRBV12-4 and TRBJ1-6, with a tentative D call TRBD1 (6 bases). This receptor was taken from a human donor in good health (CMV status not recorded). Some clones in this sample may be carry-over from other donors' samples. The CDR3 region is CASRTGFGVAPLHF. The CDR3 DNA sequence: TGTGCCAGCAGGACAGGTTTCGGCGTTGCGCCCCTCCACTTT.